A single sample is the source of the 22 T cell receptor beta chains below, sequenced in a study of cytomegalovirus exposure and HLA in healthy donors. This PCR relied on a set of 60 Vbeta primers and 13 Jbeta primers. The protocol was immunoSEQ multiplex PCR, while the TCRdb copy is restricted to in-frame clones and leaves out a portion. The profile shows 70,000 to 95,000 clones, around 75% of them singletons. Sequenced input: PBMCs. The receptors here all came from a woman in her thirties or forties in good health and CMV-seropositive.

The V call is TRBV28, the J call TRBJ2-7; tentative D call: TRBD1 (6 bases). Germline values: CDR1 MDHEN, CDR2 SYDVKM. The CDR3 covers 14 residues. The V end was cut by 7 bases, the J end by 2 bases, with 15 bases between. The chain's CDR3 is CASTPGGRPYEQYF. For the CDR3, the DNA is TGTGCCAGCACCCCTGGGGGCCGACCCTACGAGCAGTACTTC.

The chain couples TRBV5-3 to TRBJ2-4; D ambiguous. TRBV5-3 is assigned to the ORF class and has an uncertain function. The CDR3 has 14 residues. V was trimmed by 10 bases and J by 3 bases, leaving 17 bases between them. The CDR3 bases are TGTGCCCTGGATCTCGTCCCAGGCAAAAACATTCAGTACTTC. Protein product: CALDLVPGKNIQYF.

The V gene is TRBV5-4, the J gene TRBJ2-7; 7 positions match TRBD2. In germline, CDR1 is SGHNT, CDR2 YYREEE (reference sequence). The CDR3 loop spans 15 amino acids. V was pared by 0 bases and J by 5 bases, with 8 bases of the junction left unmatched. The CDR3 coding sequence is TGTGCCAGCAGCTTGGGCGTGGGGGGGGTAGACGAGCAGTACTTC. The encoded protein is CASSLGVGGVDEQYF.

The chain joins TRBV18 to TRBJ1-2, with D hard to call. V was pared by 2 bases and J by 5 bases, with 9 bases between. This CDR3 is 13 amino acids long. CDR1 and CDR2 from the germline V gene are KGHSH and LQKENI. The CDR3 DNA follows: TGTGCCAGCTCACCAAGCAGGAATTATGGCTACACCTTC. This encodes CASSPSRNYGYTF.

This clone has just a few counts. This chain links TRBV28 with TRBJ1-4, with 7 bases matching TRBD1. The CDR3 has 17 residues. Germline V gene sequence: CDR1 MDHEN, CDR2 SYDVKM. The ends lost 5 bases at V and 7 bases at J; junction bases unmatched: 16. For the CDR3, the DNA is TGTGCCAGCAGTACACACCGGGCAGGGGGTGAGGGTGAAAAACTGTTTTTT. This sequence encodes CASSTHRAGGEGEKLFF. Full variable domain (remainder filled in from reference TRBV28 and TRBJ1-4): DVKVTQSSRYLVKRTGEKVFLECVQDMDHENMFWYRQDPGLGLRLIYFSYDVKMKEKGDIPEGYSVSREKKERFSLILESASTNQTSMYLCASSTHRAGGEGEKLFFGSGTQLSVL.

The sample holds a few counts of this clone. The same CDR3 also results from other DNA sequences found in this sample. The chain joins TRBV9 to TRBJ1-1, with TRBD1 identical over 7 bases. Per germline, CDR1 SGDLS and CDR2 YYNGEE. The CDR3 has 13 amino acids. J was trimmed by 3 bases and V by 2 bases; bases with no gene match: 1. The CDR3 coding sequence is TGTGCCAGCAGCGTCGACAGGGACACTGAAGCTTTCTTT. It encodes CASSVDRDTEAFF.

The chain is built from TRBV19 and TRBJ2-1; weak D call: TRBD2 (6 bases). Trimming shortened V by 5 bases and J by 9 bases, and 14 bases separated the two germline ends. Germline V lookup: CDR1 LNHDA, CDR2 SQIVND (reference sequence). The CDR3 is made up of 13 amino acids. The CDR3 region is CASSPRLESEQFF. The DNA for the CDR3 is TGTGCCAGTAGTCCTAGACTAGAGAGTGAGCAGTTCTTC. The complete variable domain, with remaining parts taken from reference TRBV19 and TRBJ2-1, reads DGGITQSPKYLFRKEGQNVTLSCEQNLNHDAMYWYRQDPGQGLRLIYYSQIVNDFQKGDIAEGYSVSREKKESFPLTVTSAQKNPTAFYLCASSPRLESEQFFGPGTRLTVL.

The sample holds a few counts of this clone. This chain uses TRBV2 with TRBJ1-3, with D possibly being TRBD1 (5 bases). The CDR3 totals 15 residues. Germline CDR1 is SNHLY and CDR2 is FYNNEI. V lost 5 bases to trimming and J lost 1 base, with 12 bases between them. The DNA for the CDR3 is TGTGCCAGCAGTAGAGGGGACTATTCTGGAAACACCATATATTTT. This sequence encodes CASSRGDYSGNTIYF.

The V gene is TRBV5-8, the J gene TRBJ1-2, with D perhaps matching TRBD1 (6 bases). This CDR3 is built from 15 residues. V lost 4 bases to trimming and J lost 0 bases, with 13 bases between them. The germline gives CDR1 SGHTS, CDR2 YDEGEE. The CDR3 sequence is CASSPGQHSNYGYTF. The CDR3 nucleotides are TGTGCCAGCAGCCCGGGACAACACTCTAACTATGGCTACACCTTC.

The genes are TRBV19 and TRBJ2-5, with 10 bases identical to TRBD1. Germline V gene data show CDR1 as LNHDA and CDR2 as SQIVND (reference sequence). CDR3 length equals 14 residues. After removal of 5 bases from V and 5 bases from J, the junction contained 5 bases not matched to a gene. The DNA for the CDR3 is TGTGCCAGTAGTGGGACAGGGGCGGCCGAGACCCAGTACTTC. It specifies CASSGTGAAETQYF.

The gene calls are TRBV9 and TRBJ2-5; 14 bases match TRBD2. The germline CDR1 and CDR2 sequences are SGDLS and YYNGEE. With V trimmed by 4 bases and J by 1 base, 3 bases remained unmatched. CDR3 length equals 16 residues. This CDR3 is CASSPTSGGAQETQYF. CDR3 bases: TGTGCCAGCAGCCCGACTAGCGGGGGGGCCCAAGAGACCCAGTACTTC.

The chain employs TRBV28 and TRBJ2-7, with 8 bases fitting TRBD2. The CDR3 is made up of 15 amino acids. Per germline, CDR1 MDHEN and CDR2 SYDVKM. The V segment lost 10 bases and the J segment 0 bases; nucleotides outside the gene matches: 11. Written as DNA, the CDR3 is TGTGCCACCTATTCGACTAGCGCGAGCTCCTACGAGCAGTACTTC. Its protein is CATYSTSASSYEQYF.

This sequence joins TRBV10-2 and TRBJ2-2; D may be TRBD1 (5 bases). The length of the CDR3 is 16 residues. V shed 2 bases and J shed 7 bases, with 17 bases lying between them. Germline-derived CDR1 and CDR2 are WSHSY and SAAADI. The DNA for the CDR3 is TGCGCCAGCAGTGAGACGGGCGAGTTCCAGGGCGGGGAGCTGTTTTTT. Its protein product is CASSETGEFQGGELFF.

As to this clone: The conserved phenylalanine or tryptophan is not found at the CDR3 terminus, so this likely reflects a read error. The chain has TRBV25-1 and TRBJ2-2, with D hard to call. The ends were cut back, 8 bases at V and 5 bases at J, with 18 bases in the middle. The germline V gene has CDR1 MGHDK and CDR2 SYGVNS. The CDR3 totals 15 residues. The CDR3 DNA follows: TGTGCCAGCGCCGGAGTAGGGCGCGCGACCGGGGAGCTGTTTGTT. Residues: CASAGVGRATGELFV.

CDR3 amino acids: CASNVQGPGANVLTF. For the CDR3, the DNA is TGTGCCAGCAACGTACAGGGCCCTGGGGCCAACGTCCTGACTTTC. The chain recombines TRBV19 with TRBJ2-6; the D gene is possibly TRBD1 (6 bases). The CDR3 has 15 residues. Trimming left V 9 bases short and J 2 bases short, with 14 bases between. Germline V gene lookup returns CDR1 LNHDA and CDR2 SQIVND (reference sequence). Full variable domain (outside the CDR3, taken from reference TRBV19 and TRBJ2-6): DGGITQSPKYLFRKEGQNVTLSCEQNLNHDAMYWYRQDPGQGLRLIYYSQIVNDFQKGDIAEGYSVSREKKESFPLTVTSAQKNPTAFYLCASNVQGPGANVLTFGAGSRLTVL.

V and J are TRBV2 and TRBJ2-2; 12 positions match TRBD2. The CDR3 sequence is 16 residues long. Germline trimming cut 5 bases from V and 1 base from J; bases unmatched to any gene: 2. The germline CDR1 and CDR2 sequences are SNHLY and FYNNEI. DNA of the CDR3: TGTGCCAGCAGTCTGACTAGCGGGAGGAACACCGGGGAGCTGTTTTTT. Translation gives CASSLTSGRNTGELFF.

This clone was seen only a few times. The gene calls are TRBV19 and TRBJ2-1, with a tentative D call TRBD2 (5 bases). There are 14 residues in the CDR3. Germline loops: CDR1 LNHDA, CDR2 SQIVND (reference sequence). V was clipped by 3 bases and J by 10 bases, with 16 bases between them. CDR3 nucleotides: TGTGCCAGTAGTATTAGGACTGGGAGTTCGGAGCAGTTCTTC. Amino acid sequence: CASSIRTGSSEQFF.

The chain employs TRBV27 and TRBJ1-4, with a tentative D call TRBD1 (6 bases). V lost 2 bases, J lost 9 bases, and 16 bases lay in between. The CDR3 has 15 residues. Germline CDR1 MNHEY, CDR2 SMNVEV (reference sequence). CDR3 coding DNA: TGTGCCAGCAGTTTAAAGCAGGGGTCTACCCAAAAACTGTTTTTT. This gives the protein CASSLKQGSTQKLFF.

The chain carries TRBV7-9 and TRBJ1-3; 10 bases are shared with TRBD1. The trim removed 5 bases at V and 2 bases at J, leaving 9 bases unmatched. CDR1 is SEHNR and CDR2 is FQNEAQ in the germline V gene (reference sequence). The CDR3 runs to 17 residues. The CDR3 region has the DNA TGTGCCAGCAGCCCTCAGACAGGGGGCTTAACTGGAAACACCATATATTTT. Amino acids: CASSPQTGGLTGNTIYF.

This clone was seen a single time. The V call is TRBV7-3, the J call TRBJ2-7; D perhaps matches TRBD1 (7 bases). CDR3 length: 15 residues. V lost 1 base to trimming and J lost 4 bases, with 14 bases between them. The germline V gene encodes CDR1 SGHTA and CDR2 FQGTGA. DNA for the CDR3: TGTGCCAGCAGCTTAAACAGGGGAGGCTCATACGAGCAGTACTTC. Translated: CASSLNRGGSYEQYF.

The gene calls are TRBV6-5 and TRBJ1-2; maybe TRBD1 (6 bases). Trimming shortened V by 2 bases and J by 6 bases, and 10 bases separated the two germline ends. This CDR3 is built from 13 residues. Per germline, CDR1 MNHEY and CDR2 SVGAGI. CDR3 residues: CASSYPGGNGYTF. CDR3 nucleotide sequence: TGTGCCAGCAGTTACCCGGGGGGCAATGGCTACACCTTC.

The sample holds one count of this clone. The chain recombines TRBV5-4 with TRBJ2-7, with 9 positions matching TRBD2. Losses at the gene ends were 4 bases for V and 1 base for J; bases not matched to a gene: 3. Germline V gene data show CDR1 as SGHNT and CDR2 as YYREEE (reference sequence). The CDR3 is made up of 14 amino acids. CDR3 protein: CASSLSGRSYEQYF. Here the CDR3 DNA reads TGTGCCAGCAGCCTTAGCGGGAGATCCTACGAGCAGTACTTC.